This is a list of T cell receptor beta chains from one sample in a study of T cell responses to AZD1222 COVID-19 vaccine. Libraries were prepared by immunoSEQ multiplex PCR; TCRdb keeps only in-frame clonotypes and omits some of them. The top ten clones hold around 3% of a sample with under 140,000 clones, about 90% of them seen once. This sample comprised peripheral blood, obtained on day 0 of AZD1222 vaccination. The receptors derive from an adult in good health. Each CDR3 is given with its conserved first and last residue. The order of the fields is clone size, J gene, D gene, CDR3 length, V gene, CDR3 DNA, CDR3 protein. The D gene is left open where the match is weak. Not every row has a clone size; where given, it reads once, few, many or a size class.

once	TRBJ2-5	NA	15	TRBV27	TGTGCCAGCAGTTTATCCCCCGCGGGTCAAGAGACCCAGTACTTC	CASSLSPAGQETQYF
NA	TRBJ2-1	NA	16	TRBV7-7	TGTGCTAGCAGCGCGGGGGCCAGACAGGGTCCCAATGAGCAGTTCTTC	CASSAGARQGPNEQFF
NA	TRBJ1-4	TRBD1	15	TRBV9	TGTGCCAGCAGCGTTCGGACAGGGGGGAGTGAAAAACTGTTTTTT	CASSVRTGGSEKLFF
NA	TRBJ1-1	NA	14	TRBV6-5	TGTGCCAGCGAATTGGCCGGGGAAGGCACTGAAGCTTTCTTT	CASELAGEGTEAFF
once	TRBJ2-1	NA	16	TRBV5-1	TGCGCCAGCAGCTTGGGGACCAACTCTGCCTCCAATGAGCAGTTCTTC	CASSLGTNSASNEQFF
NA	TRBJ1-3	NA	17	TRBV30	TGTGCCTGGAGTGTAAGGGGGGCCCCGAACTCTGGAAACACCATATATTTT	CAWSVRGAPNSGNTIYF
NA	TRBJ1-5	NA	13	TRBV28	TGTGCCAGCAGCACCGGGTCCGTTAAGCCCCAGCATTTT	CASSTGSVKPQHF
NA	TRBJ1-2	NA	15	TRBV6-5	TGTGCCAGCACCCTCGGCATCCCCGCAGACTATGGCTACACCTTC	CASTLGIPADYGYTF
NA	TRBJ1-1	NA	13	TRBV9	TGTGCCAGCAGCGTAGTCGGAAGCACTGAAGCTTTCTTT	CASSVVGSTEAFF
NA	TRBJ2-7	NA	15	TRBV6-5	TGTGCCAGCAGTCCCGCCGGGGACGAACTCTACGAGCAGTACTTC	CASSPAGDELYEQYF
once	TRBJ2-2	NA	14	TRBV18	TGTGCCAGCTCACCGCGGGGGAACACCGGGGAGCTGTTTTTT	CASSPRGNTGELFF
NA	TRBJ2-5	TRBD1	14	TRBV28	TGTGCCAGCACCAGGACAGGGCCCCAAGAGACCCAGTACTTC	CASTRTGPQETQYF
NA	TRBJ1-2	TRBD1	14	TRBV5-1	TGCGCCAGCAGCTTAGACAGGGGAAATGATGGCTACACCTTC	CASSLDRGNDGYTF
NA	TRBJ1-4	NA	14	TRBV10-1	TGCGCCAGCAGTGAGTCGCGGACTAATGAAAAACTGTTTTTT	CASSESRTNEKLFF
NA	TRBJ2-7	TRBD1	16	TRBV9	TGTGCCAGCAGCGTAGCTGGGACAGCATTCTCCTACGAGCAGTACTTC	CASSVAGTAFSYEQYF
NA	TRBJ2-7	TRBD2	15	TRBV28	TGTGCCAGCAACTTAGCGGGAGCTGTTCTCTACGAGCAGTACTTC	CASNLAGAVLYEQYF
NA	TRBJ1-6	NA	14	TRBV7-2	TGTGCCAGCAGCTTGAGACGGCATAATTCACCCCTCCACTTT	CASSLRRHNSPLHF
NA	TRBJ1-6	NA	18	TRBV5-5	TGTGCCAGCAGCTTGGGGCGGGGAATCGGAAGGAGTAATTCACCCCTCCACTTT	CASSLGRGIGRSNSPLHF
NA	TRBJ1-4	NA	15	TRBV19	TGTGTCAGTAGTATGGTCCGAGGGGAAAATGAAAAACTGTTTTTT	CVSSMVRGENEKLFF
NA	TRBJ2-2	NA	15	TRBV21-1	TGTGCCAGCATGGACAGGGGGCTACCAACCGGGGAGCTGTTTTTT	CASMDRGLPTGELFF
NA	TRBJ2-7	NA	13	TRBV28	TGTGCCAGCAGTCGCCCTAACACCTACGAGCAGTACTTC	CASSRPNTYEQYF
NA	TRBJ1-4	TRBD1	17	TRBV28	TGTGCCAGCAGTTTCCCCCGGGACAGGGACGTTCTGGAAAAACTGTTTTTT	CASSFPRDRDVLEKLFF
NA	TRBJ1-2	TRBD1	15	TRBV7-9	TGTGCCAGCAGCCCCCCGGGACAGGGGTTATTTGGCTACACCTTC	CASSPPGQGLFGYTF
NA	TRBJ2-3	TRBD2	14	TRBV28	TGTGCCAGCAGGCGGACTAGCGTTGGAGATACGCAGTATTTT	CASRRTSVGDTQYF
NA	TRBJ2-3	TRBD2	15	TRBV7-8	TGTGCCAGCAGCTTAAGCGGGAGTAGGGTAGATACGCAGTATTTT	CASSLSGSRVDTQYF
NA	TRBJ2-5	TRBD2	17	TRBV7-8	TGTGCCAGCAGCCCTCCGAGAGGCGGGGGTTATCAAGAGACCCAGTACTTC	CASSPPRGGGYQETQYF
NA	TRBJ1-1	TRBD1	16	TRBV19	TGTGCCAGTAGTGAACGGAGGGGGCTAAGGAACACTGAAGCTTTCTTT	CASSERRGLRNTEAFF
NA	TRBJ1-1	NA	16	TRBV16	TGTGCCAGCAGCCAATCGTCGGCAGCGAAGAACACTGAAGCTTTCTTT	CASSQSSAAKNTEAFF
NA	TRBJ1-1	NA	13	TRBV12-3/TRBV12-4	TGTGCCAGCAGTCCCCGACAGGACACTGAAGCTTTCTTT	CASSPRQDTEAFF
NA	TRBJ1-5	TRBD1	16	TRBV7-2	TGTGCCAGCAGCCTCCGACAGGGATATAGCAATCAGCCCCAGCATTTT	CASSLRQGYSNQPQHF
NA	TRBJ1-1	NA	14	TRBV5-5	TGTGCCAGCAGCTTGACAGGGTCTAGGACTGAAGCTTTCTTT	CASSLTGSRTEAFF
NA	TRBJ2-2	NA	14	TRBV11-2	TGTGCCAGCAGCTGGGAGGTGGGGACCGGGGAGCTGTTTTTT	CASSWEVGTGELFF
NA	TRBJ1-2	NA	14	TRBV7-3	TGTGCCAGCAGCTTGGGGCTCGCTAACTATGGCTACACCTTC	CASSLGLANYGYTF
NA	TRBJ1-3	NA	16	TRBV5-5	TGTGCCAGCAGCTACCCCCGGACAAGTTCTGGAAACACCATATATTTT	CASSYPRTSSGNTIYF
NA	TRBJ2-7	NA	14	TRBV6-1	TGTGCCAGCAGTGATTGGGGCGGGACCTACGAGCAGTACTTC	CASSDWGGTYEQYF
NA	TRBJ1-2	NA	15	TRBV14	TGTGCCAGCAGCCAAGATAGGTCGGGTTACTATGGCTACACCTTC	CASSQDRSGYYGYTF
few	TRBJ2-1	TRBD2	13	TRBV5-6	TGTGCCAGCAGCCCCGGACTAGCACGGGAGCAGTTCTTC	CASSPGLAREQFF
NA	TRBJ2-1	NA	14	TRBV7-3	TGTGCCAGCAGCCCTCCCGGTGCGGTAAATGAGCAGTTCTTC	CASSPPGAVNEQFF
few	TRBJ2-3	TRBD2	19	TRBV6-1	TGTGCCAGCAGTGAAGTGGTACTCTTTGGCGGGAGGGACACAGATACGCAGTATTTT	CASSEVVLFGGRDTDTQYF
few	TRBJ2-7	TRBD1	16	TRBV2	TGTGCCAGCAGTGAACAGGGGGCTTACTTCTCCTACGAGCAGTACTTC	CASSEQGAYFSYEQYF
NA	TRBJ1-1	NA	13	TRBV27	TGTGCCAGCAGTTTAGGCAGGGGCACTGAAGCTTTCTTT	CASSLGRGTEAFF
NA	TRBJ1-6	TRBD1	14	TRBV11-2	TGTGCCAGCAAAAACAACAGGGGGAATTCACCCCTCCACTTT	CASKNNRGNSPLHF
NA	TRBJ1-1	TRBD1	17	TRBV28	TGTGCCAGCAGTAAACCGGGACAGGGGGCTCTCGACACTGAAGCTTTCTTT	CASSKPGQGALDTEAFF
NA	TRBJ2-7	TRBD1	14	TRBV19	TGTGCCAGTAGTAGGGGACAGGATTTCTACGAGCAGTACTTC	CASSRGQDFYEQYF
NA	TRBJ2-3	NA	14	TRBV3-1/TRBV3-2	TGTGCCAGCAGCCCCATAGGTACGACAGATACGCAGTATTTT	CASSPIGTTDTQYF
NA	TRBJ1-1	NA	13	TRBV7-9	TGTGCCAGCAGCTTCTTCGGGGACCCTGAAGCTTTCTTT	CASSFFGDPEAFF
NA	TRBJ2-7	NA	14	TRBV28	TGTGCCAGCATGGGGACATTAAGGAGTACCGAGCAGTACTTC	CASMGTLRSTEQYF
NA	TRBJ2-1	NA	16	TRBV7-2	TGTGCCAGCAGCTTAGGGTATCGTGGGGGGTACAATGAGCAGTTCTTC	CASSLGYRGGYNEQFF
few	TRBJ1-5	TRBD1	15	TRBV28	TGTGCCAGCAGTTACACAGGGGCGACCAATCAGCCCCAGCATTTT	CASSYTGATNQPQHF
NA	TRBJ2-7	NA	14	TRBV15	TGTGCCACCAGCAGAGCAGGGAGCTCCTACGAGCAGTACTTC	CATSRAGSSYEQYF
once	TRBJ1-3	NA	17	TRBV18	TGTGCCAGCTCACCCATACCGGGAACGGTCTCTGGAAACACCATATATTTT	CASSPIPGTVSGNTIYF
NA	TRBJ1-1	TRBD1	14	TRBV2	TGTGCCAGCGGTAGGACAGGGGAGGACACTGAAGCTTTCTTT	CASGRTGEDTEAFF
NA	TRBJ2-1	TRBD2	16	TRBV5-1	TGCGCCAGCACCCCTCGTTTAGAGGGAGGGCCTGATGAGCAGTTCTTC	CASTPRLEGGPDEQFF
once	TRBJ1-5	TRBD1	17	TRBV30	TGTGCCTTTTGCCTGGGACAGGGGGCGATAGGCAATCAGCCCCAGCATTTT	CAFCLGQGAIGNQPQHF
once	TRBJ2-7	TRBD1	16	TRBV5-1	TGCGCCAGCAGCTTGGGGTCCACAGGGGGCCGAGTAGAGCAGTACTTC	CASSLGSTGGRVEQYF
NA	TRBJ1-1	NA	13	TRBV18	TGTGCCAGCTCACCAGGGGCCCAGGGTGAAGCTTTCTTT	CASSPGAQGEAFF
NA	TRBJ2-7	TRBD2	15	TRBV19	TGTGCCAGTAGACTAGCGGGACTAGCGGGATCCGAGCAGTACTTC	CASRLAGLAGSEQYF
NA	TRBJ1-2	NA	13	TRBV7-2	TGTGCCAGCAGCCCGGACGGTGACTATGGCTACACCTTC	CASSPDGDYGYTF
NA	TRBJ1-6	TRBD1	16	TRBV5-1	TGCGCCAGCAGCCCGGATATAGCAGGGGGCAATTCACCCCTCCACTTT	CASSPDIAGGNSPLHF